This paragraph reports one T cell receptor beta chain. Its antigen is unknown. Treatment of the sample: oral pan-JAK inhibitor, 5-10 mg twice daily. Collection of lesional scalp punch biopsies and peripheral blood was performed in alopecia areata patients. These data belong to a study of CD8+ T cells in alopecia areata. Whole-study results and caveats: Tofacitinib significantly reduced both scalp clonality and expanded CD8+ clones among the top 100. Greater clonality was observed in lesional scalp samples, especially alopecia totalis/universalis, versus normal scalp. Clarity of TCR sharing across patients fell short of that in mice, possibly HLA-related.

The CDR3 loop spans 12 amino acids. Trimming cost V 3 bases and J 9 bases, with 9 bases left between them. Germline CDR1 SGHAT, CDR2 FQNNGV. RNA extraction and reverse transcription yielded cDNA as sequencing template. Data came from immunoSEQ multiplex PCR; TCRdb stores just in-frame clones and leaves some out. The sample holds 100,000 to 150,000 clones; roughly 60% are singletons and the top ten take more than 25%. The sequencing here drew on CD8+ T cells sorted from blood, taken at week 4, from a patient treated with tofacitinib. This TCR was sampled from a human donor with alopecia areata. This chain joins TRBV11-2 and TRBJ2-1; tentative D call: TRBD2 (5 bases). The CDR3 bases are TGTGCCAGCAGCTTGAGTGGAGGTGAGCAGTTCTTC. This gives the protein CASSLSGGEQFF.